A single sample gave rise to the 27 T cell receptor beta chains below, sequenced in a study of OX40 agonist ivuxolimab in advanced cancers. TCRdb keeps only in-frame clones here, not all; method: immunoSEQ multiplex PCR. The data hold about 59,000 clones, with about 90% observed a single time. Sequencing used CD4+ or CD8+ T cells sorted from blood, obtained in a trial of the OX40 agonist ivuxolimab. These receptors came from an adult with an advanced solid tumor such as melanoma, head and neck, liver or kidney cancer.

V gene TRBV15 combines with J gene TRBJ2-7, with 8 bases identical to TRBD1. V was clipped by 0 bases and J by 3 bases; unmatched bases: 4. This CDR3 region has 15 residues. Germline loops: CDR1 LNHNV, CDR2 YYDKDF (reference sequence). CDR3: CATSRDYTGGYEQYF. The CDR3 DNA reads TGTGCCACCAGCAGAGATTACACAGGGGGCTACGAGCAGTACTTC.

The V gene is TRBV2, the J gene TRBJ1-1; no firm D call. This CDR3 comprises 15 residues. V was shortened by 5 bases and J by 1 base, with 14 bases between the two germline ends. Germline V gene lookup returns CDR1 SNHLY and CDR2 FYNNEI. The CDR3 loop is CASSLQPRANTEAFF. The CDR3, as DNA: TGTGCCAGCAGTCTCCAGCCGCGTGCGAACACTGAAGCTTTCTTT.

The chain employs TRBV5-3 and TRBJ1-5; 7 bases agree with TRBD1. TRBV5-3 is an ORF for which the function is uncertain. This CDR3 has 17 amino acids. The V gene end was trimmed by 0 bases and the J gene end by 0 bases; junction bases not matched to a gene: 6. CDR3 region: CARSLGRGSNSNQPQHF. The CDR3, as DNA: TGTGCCAGAAGCTTGGGCAGGGGGTCTAATAGCAATCAGCCCCAGCATTTT.

The V and J genes are TRBV7-7 and TRBJ2-6; D not resolved. Trimming cost V 8 bases and J 0 bases, with 8 bases left between them. The CDR3 has 14 amino acids. Per the germline V gene, CDR1 is SSHAT and CDR2 is FNYEAQ (reference sequence). CDR3 loop: CASPRVSGANVLTF. CDR3 coding DNA: TGTGCCAGCCCCCGTGTCTCTGGGGCCAACGTCCTGACTTTC.

The chain links TRBV27 to TRBJ2-7, with D perhaps TRBD2 (6 bases). The V end lost 5 bases, the J end lost 3 bases, and 14 bases lay between the germline ends. Germline CDR1 MNHEY, CDR2 SMNVEV (reference sequence). CDR3 length equals 14 residues. The DNA of the CDR3 is TGTGCCAGCAGTCGGAGACTAGGCGGCTACGAGCAGTACTTC. Residues: CASSRRLGGYEQYF.

The V gene is TRBV25-1, the J gene TRBJ2-1; 12 nucleotides line up with TRBD2. V gave up 6 bases and J gave up 8 bases; unmatched junction bases: 8. Germline CDR1 is MGHDK and CDR2 is SYGVNS. The length of the CDR3 is 15 residues. CDR3 in DNA: TGTGCCAGCAGCCTACTAGCGGGAGGAGCCTATGAGCAGTTCTTC. This sequence encodes CASSLLAGGAYEQFF.

This clone has just a few counts. The chain combines TRBV2 with TRBJ2-7, with no clear D. The V end was cut by 1 base, the J end by 2 bases, with 9 bases between. Per the germline V gene, CDR1 is SNHLY and CDR2 is FYNNEI. The CDR3 consists of 14 residues. In DNA, the CDR3 is TGTGCCAGCAGTGAAGTGGATAGACCCTACGAGCAGTACTTC. Amino acids: CASSEVDRPYEQYF.

This CDR3 reads CSASQDTQYF. The CDR3 DNA is TGCAGTGCTAGTCAGGATACGCAGTATTTT. The chain joins TRBV20-1 to TRBJ2-3; no clear D gene. The V gene lost 3 bases and the J gene lost 6 bases, with 4 bases spanning the gap. CDR3 length: 10 amino acids. Per the germline V gene, CDR1 is DFQATT and CDR2 is SNEGSKA (reference sequence).

The V call is TRBV10-1, the J call TRBJ2-5, with TRBD1 matching 7 bases. The germline V gene has CDR1 WNHNN and CDR2 SYGVQD (reference sequence). The CDR3 contains 13 residues. V lost 4 bases and J lost 4; bases outside the gene matches: 3. The CDR3 here is CASSARGRETQYF. DNA of the CDR3: TGCGCCAGCAGTGCGAGGGGGCGAGAGACCCAGTACTTC.

This chain joins TRBV27 and TRBJ1-1; D uncertain. V lost 3 bases and J lost 7, with 12 bases in between. The length of the CDR3 is 13 residues. Germline V gene sequence: CDR1 MNHEY, CDR2 SMNVEV (reference sequence). CDR3 bases: TGTGCCAGCAGTTTCTCCCGAAGGGTTGAAGCTTTCTTT. Protein: CASSFSRRVEAFF.

The chain links TRBV4-1 to TRBJ2-2; TRBD1 aligns across 9 bases. Trimming at V came to 2 bases and at J to 2 bases, leaving 3 bases not matched to a gene. The V gene's germline CDR1 is MGHRA and CDR2 YSYEKL. This CDR3 contains 16 residues. The CDR3 loop is CASSQPGQGNTGELFF. The CDR3 DNA sequence: TGCGCCAGCAGCCAACCGGGACAGGGCAACACCGGGGAGCTGTTTTTT.

The CDR3 region has the DNA TGTGCCAGCAGTCGCGGGGCAAGGAACAATGAGCAGTTCTTC. Translation gives CASSRGARNNEQFF. The rearrangement links TRBV7-9 to TRBJ2-1; maybe TRBD2 (6 bases). Germline V lookup: CDR1 SEHNR, CDR2 FQNEAQ (reference sequence). V was trimmed by 6 bases and J by 5 bases, leaving 14 bases between them. There are 14 residues in the CDR3.

The chain carries TRBV10-3 and TRBJ2-3; 8 positions agree with TRBD2. Per germline, CDR1 ENHRY and CDR2 SYGVKD. Trimming removed 2 bases from V and 2 bases from J; junction bases left unmatched: 6. This CDR3 comprises 16 residues. DNA for the CDR3: TGTGCCATCAGTGAGGACAGCGGGAGACTCACAGATACGCAGTATTTT. It translates to CAISEDSGRLTDTQYF.

The count of this clone is one. This rearrangement joins TRBV18 to TRBJ2-7, with D maybe TRBD1 (6 bases). CDR1 and CDR2 (germline): KGHSH, LQKENI. The ends were cut back, 1 base at V and 2 bases at J, with 9 bases in the middle. The CDR3 loop spans 14 amino acids. The CDR3 DNA reads TGTGCCAGCTCACCACGGACAGACCCCTACGAGCAGTACTTC. It codes for CASSPRTDPYEQYF. The complete variable domain, with remaining parts taken from reference TRBV18 and TRBJ2-7, reads NAGVMQNPRHLVRRRGQEARLRCSPMKGHSHVYWYRQLPEEGLKFMVYLQKENIIDESGMPKERFSAEFPKEGPSILRIQQVVRGDSAAYFCASSPRTDPYEQYFGPGTRLTVT.

The J gene is TRBJ2-4, the V gene TRBV10-3; 8 nucleotides agree with TRBD1. The trim removed 8 bases at V and 0 bases at J, leaving 9 bases unmatched. CDR1 is ENHRY, CDR2 SYGVKD, per germline. The CDR3 runs to 16 residues. The CDR3 protein is CAISDRGKVAKNIQYF. The CDR3 DNA reads as TGTGCCATCTCAGACAGGGGAAAAGTAGCCAAAAACATTCAGTACTTC.

V usage is TRBV5-1 and J usage is TRBJ2-3, with a tentative D call TRBD1 (5 bases). The CDR3 is 14 amino acids. The V and J ends lost 7 bases and 1 base respectively, with 13 bases between them. Germline V gene sequence: CDR1 SGHRS, CDR2 YFSETQ. The CDR3 sequence: CASGRRAGTDTQYF. CDR3 bases: TGCGCCAGCGGCCGCAGGGCGGGCACAGATACGCAGTATTTT.

The rearrangement links TRBV5-1 to TRBJ2-7, with 11 bases matching TRBD1. Trimming removed 3 bases from V and 0 bases from J; junction bases left unmatched: 2. The germline CDR1 and CDR2 sequences are SGHRS and YFSETQ. The CDR3 length is 15 residues. CDR3 in amino acids: CASSSGQGGSYEQYF. Written as DNA, the CDR3 is TGCGCCAGCAGCTCGGGACAGGGGGGCTCCTACGAGCAGTACTTC.

The chain links TRBV27 to TRBJ2-7; 7 nucleotides agree with TRBD1. The trim removed 5 bases at V and 8 bases at J, leaving 18 bases unmatched. CDR1 and CDR2 from the germline V gene are MNHEY and SMNVEV (reference sequence). This CDR3 comprises 16 residues. Written as DNA, the CDR3 is TGTGCCAGCAGTCCACCGCCTAGGACAGGATTACGCCAGCAGTACTTC. Protein product: CASSPPPRTGLRQQYF.

The chain uses TRBV2 and TRBJ2-3; the D is unclear. Per the germline V gene, CDR1 is SNHLY and CDR2 is FYNNEI. Trimming took 6 bases from V and 0 from J, leaving 10 bases between them. The CDR3 is made up of 14 amino acids. CDR3 DNA: TGTGCCAGCAGCGCCCGGGCTAGCACAGATACGCAGTATTTT. This gives the protein CASSARASTDTQYF.

The rearrangement links TRBV4-1 to TRBJ1-2; D is ambiguous. Per the germline V gene, CDR1 is MGHRA and CDR2 is YSYEKL. This CDR3 has 13 amino acids. The V end was cut by 5 bases, the J end by 3 bases, with 10 bases between. The CDR3 is CASSSDGDYGYTF. The CDR3 coding sequence is TGCGCCAGCAGCTCGGACGGAGACTATGGCTACACCTTC.

The chain recombines TRBV11-2 with TRBJ2-7; D possibly corresponds to TRBD2 (5 bases). The V end was cut by 1 base, the J end by 3 bases, with 13 bases between. Germline values: CDR1 SGHAT, CDR2 FQNNGV. The CDR3 contains 15 residues. CDR3 sequence reads: CASSLVGRRNYEQYF. The CDR3 nucleotides read TGTGCCAGCAGCTTAGTGGGCAGGAGGAACTACGAGCAGTACTTC. The full variable domain, its missing parts supplied by reference TRBV11-2 and TRBJ2-7, is EAGVAQSPRYKIIEKRQSVAFWCNPISGHATLYWYQQILGQGPKLLIQFQNNGVVDDSQLPKDRFSAERLKGVDSTLKIQPAKLEDSAVYLCASSLVGRRNYEQYFGPGTRLTVT.

The CDR3 DNA reads as TGTGCCAGCAGCTCAAGAGCTACCTACGAGCAGTACTTC. Translating gives CASSSRATYEQYF. J is TRBJ2-7 and V is TRBV7-2; D gene unclear. V was trimmed by 4 bases and J by 2 bases, leaving 9 bases between them. The CDR3 is 13 residues long. Germline CDR1 is SGHTA and CDR2 is FQGNSA.

J is TRBJ1-2 and V is TRBV30, with D perhaps matching TRBD1 (5 bases). Trimming pared 4 bases from V and 6 bases from J, leaving 15 bases between. The germline gives CDR1 GTSNPN, CDR2 SVGIG (reference sequence). The CDR3 totals 13 residues. CDR3 amino acids: CAWNLANRNGYTF. The CDR3 nucleotides read TGTGCCTGGAACCTGGCTAACAGGAATGGCTACACCTTC.

V is TRBV6-6 and J is TRBJ1-1; D gene ambiguous. Germline CDR1 is MNHNY and CDR2 is SVGAGI (reference sequence). There are 13 residues in the CDR3. Deletions cut 2 bases from V and 4 bases from J, with 8 bases between. CDR3 bases: TGTGCCAGCAGTTACAAGGGAGGCACTGAAGCTTTCTTT. Protein: CASSYKGGTEAFF.

J is TRBJ2-1 and V is TRBV4-2; D is tentatively TRBD1 or TRBD2 (5 bases each). Trimming pared 0 bases from V and 0 bases from J, leaving 15 bases between. Germline V CDR1 and CDR2: LGHNA, YNFKEQ. CDR3 length equals 18 residues. This CDR3 reads CASSQDGVGGGSYNEQFF. The DNA for the CDR3 is TGTGCCAGCAGCCAAGATGGTGTTGGGGGTGGCTCCTACAATGAGCAGTTCTTC.

The chain couples TRBV15 to TRBJ2-1, with TRBD1 identical over 7 bases. CDR3 length: 12 amino acids. Germline V gives CDR1 LNHNV, CDR2 YYDKDF (reference sequence). V lost 3 bases to trimming and J lost 15 bases; unmatched junction nucleotides: 8. The CDR3 here is CATSRPRDSLFF. The DNA of the CDR3 is TGTGCCACCAGCAGGCCCCGGGACAGTCTGTTCTTC.

This clone has a handful of counts. The chain combines TRBV10-3 with TRBJ1-2; 9 positions match TRBD1. The length of the CDR3 is 14 residues. The V segment lost 4 bases and the J segment 7 bases; nucleotides outside the gene matches: 7. CDR1 is ENHRY and CDR2 is SYGVKD in the germline V gene. The CDR3 here is CAISGDRGSGGYTF. The CDR3 DNA follows: TGTGCCATCAGTGGTGACAGGGGGAGTGGTGGCTACACCTTC.